Listed below are T cell receptor beta chains from one sample, sequenced in a study of blood T cell repertoires in COVID-19. TCRdb's copy holds only in-frame clones and misses some; the assay was immunoSEQ multiplex PCR. The profile shows approximately 67,000 clones, around 93% of them singletons. The sample comprised peripheral blood. Receptors were obtained from a human donor in a cohort sampled during active COVID-19. The CDR3 runs from the conserved cysteine through the conserved F or W. The D gene is left open where the match is weak. Clone size is stated in some rows and not others, as once, few, many or a class when expanded.

j_gene: TRBJ2-2; d_gene: -; abundance: -; v_gene: TRBV19; CDR3nt: TGTGCCAGTAGTACGGATCAGGGGCTGAACACCGGGGAGCTGTTTTTT; CDR3aa: CASSTDQGLNTGELFF
j_gene: TRBJ2-1; d_gene: TRBD2; abundance: -; v_gene: TRBV5-1; CDR3nt: TGCGCCAGCAGCCGTGCCACTAGCGGTACCTACAATGAGCAGTTCTTC; CDR3aa: CASSRATSGTYNEQFF
j_gene: TRBJ1-6; d_gene: -; abundance: -; v_gene: TRBV6-6; CDR3nt: TGTGCCAGCAGTTTCCGCCCCGGGGTTTATAATTCACCCCTCCACTTT; CDR3aa: CASSFRPGVYNSPLHF
j_gene: TRBJ2-3; d_gene: -; abundance: few; v_gene: TRBV7-2; CDR3nt: TGTGCCAGCATCCCAGCGGAGGAAACAGATACGCAGTATTTT; CDR3aa: CASIPAEETDTQYF
j_gene: TRBJ1-1; d_gene: -; abundance: -; v_gene: TRBV7-2; CDR3nt: TGTGCCAGCAGCTTAGGCCCCCAGGACACTGAAGCTTTCTTT; CDR3aa: CASSLGPQDTEAFF
j_gene: TRBJ2-1; d_gene: -; abundance: -; v_gene: TRBV7-6; CDR3nt: TGTGCCAGCAGCATTAGCGGACTTTCCTACAATGAGCAGTTCTTC; CDR3aa: CASSISGLSYNEQFF
j_gene: TRBJ2-7; d_gene: TRBD2; abundance: -; v_gene: TRBV11-2; CDR3nt: TGTGCCAGCAGCTTAGACCTAGCGGGGGTGCAGCAGTACTTC; CDR3aa: CASSLDLAGVQQYF
j_gene: TRBJ1-2; d_gene: TRBD1; abundance: -; v_gene: TRBV19; CDR3nt: TGTGCCAGTCGGCTCTCCGAGACAGGGGGCGGGGTGCATGGCTACACCTTC; CDR3aa: CASRLSETGGGVHGYTF
j_gene: TRBJ2-1; d_gene: TRBD2; abundance: once; v_gene: TRBV5-1; CDR3nt: TGCGCCAGCAGCACCGGGACTAGAGAATACAATGAGCAGTTCTTC; CDR3aa: CASSTGTREYNEQFF
j_gene: TRBJ2-1; d_gene: -; abundance: -; v_gene: TRBV9; CDR3nt: TGTGCCAGCAGCCCTATCCCGGGGAGCTCCTACAATGAGCAGTTCTTC; CDR3aa: CASSPIPGSSYNEQFF
j_gene: TRBJ2-3; d_gene: TRBD2; abundance: once; v_gene: TRBV9; CDR3nt: TGTGCCAGCAGCGTAGTGGGGGGTCCGGGAGGCGCCACAGATACGCAGTATTTT; CDR3aa: CASSVVGGPGGATDTQYF
j_gene: TRBJ2-7; d_gene: TRBD1; abundance: -; v_gene: TRBV19; CDR3nt: TGTGCCAGTAGTATTGGGAGCGGGACAGGGTCCAACGAGCAGTACTTC; CDR3aa: CASSIGSGTGSNEQYF
j_gene: TRBJ2-1; d_gene: TRBD2; abundance: -; v_gene: TRBV3-1/TRBV3-2; CDR3nt: TGTGCCAGCAGCCCGATACTAGCGGGAGGACCCTACAATGAGCAGTTCTTC; CDR3aa: CASSPILAGGPYNEQFF
j_gene: TRBJ2-1; d_gene: TRBD2; abundance: -; v_gene: TRBV10-1; CDR3nt: TGCGCCAGCGGGACTAGCGGAGACAATGAGCAGTTCTTC; CDR3aa: CASGTSGDNEQFF
j_gene: TRBJ1-6; d_gene: -; abundance: once; v_gene: TRBV7-2; CDR3nt: TGTGCCAGCAGCTTCAACAGTGGGCCCCTCCACTTT; CDR3aa: CASSFNSGPLHF
j_gene: TRBJ2-7; d_gene: -; abundance: -; v_gene: TRBV28; CDR3nt: TGTGCCAGCAGCCCCACCCCAGGACAGCACTACGAGCAGTACTTC; CDR3aa: CASSPTPGQHYEQYF
j_gene: TRBJ1-4; d_gene: TRBD1; abundance: -; v_gene: TRBV5-8; CDR3nt: TGTGCCAGCAGCCCCGGGACAGGGTCAGTTGCTAATGAAAAACTGTTTTTT; CDR3aa: CASSPGTGSVANEKLFF
j_gene: TRBJ2-7; d_gene: -; abundance: -; v_gene: TRBV5-6; CDR3nt: TGTGCCAGCAGCTTGGTGGAGGGCGAGCAGTACTTC; CDR3aa: CASSLVEGEQYF
j_gene: TRBJ2-7; d_gene: TRBD1; abundance: -; v_gene: TRBV28; CDR3nt: TGTGCCAGCAGTTTATCACCAGGACAGGGCGGCTACGAGCAGTACTTC; CDR3aa: CASSLSPGQGGYEQYF
j_gene: TRBJ2-7; d_gene: TRBD2; abundance: -; v_gene: TRBV6-6; CDR3nt: TGTGCCAGCAGTCTAGCGGGGGTCTACGAGCAGTACTTC; CDR3aa: CASSLAGVYEQYF
j_gene: TRBJ1-1; d_gene: -; abundance: -; v_gene: TRBV6-2/TRBV6-3; CDR3nt: TGTGCCAGCAGTTCCCCCCGACGGAACACTATGAACACTGAAGCTTTCTTT; CDR3aa: CASSSPRRNTMNTEAFF
j_gene: TRBJ2-1; d_gene: TRBD2; abundance: -; v_gene: TRBV5-8; CDR3nt: TGTGCCAGCAGCCAACTAGCGGATATCTACAATGAGCAGTTCTTC; CDR3aa: CASSQLADIYNEQFF
j_gene: TRBJ1-6; d_gene: -; abundance: few; v_gene: TRBV18; CDR3nt: TGTGCCAGCTCCCAACAGGGTAGCAACAATTCACCCCTCCACTTT; CDR3aa: CASSQQGSNNSPLHF
j_gene: TRBJ2-3; d_gene: TRBD1; abundance: -; v_gene: TRBV5-1; CDR3nt: TGCGCCAGCAGCGCCGGACAGGGGGCACGAGATACGCAGTATTTT; CDR3aa: CASSAGQGARDTQYF
j_gene: TRBJ2-2; d_gene: -; abundance: -; v_gene: TRBV28; CDR3nt: TGTGCCAGCATACCCTCTAGAGGGCTCACCGGGGAGCTGTTTTTT; CDR3aa: CASIPSRGLTGELFF
j_gene: TRBJ2-1; d_gene: -; abundance: -; v_gene: TRBV29-1; CDR3nt: TGCAGCGTCTCCTGGGGCTCAGTCAATGAGCAGTTCTTC; CDR3aa: CSVSWGSVNEQFF
j_gene: TRBJ2-2; d_gene: -; abundance: -; v_gene: TRBV3-1/TRBV3-2; CDR3nt: TGTGCCAGCAGCCAAGTCCAGGGTAGCGGGGAGCTGTTTTTT; CDR3aa: CASSQVQGSGELFF
j_gene: TRBJ2-5; d_gene: TRBD1; abundance: -; v_gene: TRBV5-5; CDR3nt: TGTGCCAGCAGCTTGGCCCCGGGACAGGGAGAGACCCAGTACTTC; CDR3aa: CASSLAPGQGETQYF
j_gene: TRBJ1-2; d_gene: -; abundance: -; v_gene: TRBV5-4; CDR3nt: TGTGCCAGCAGCCCCCAAACAGGTAGAGAAAGGAACTATGGCTACACCTTC; CDR3aa: CASSPQTGRERNYGYTF
j_gene: TRBJ2-1; d_gene: TRBD1; abundance: -; v_gene: TRBV19; CDR3nt: TGTGCCGACAGGGTTAATGAGCAGTTCTTC; CDR3aa: CADRVNEQFF
j_gene: TRBJ2-1; d_gene: -; abundance: once; v_gene: TRBV7-9; CDR3nt: TGTGCCAGCAGCCCCGCCGGCAATGAGCAGTTCTTC; CDR3aa: CASSPAGNEQFF
j_gene: TRBJ2-3; d_gene: TRBD1; abundance: -; v_gene: TRBV7-9; CDR3nt: TGTGCCAGCAGATCGCGGACAGGAAGCGGCACAGATACGCAGTATTTT; CDR3aa: CASRSRTGSGTDTQYF
j_gene: TRBJ1-4; d_gene: -; abundance: once; v_gene: TRBV21-1; CDR3nt: TGTGCCAGCAATCGGCAGGGTGGAGAAAAACTGTTTTTT; CDR3aa: CASNRQGGEKLFF
j_gene: TRBJ2-3; d_gene: -; abundance: -; v_gene: TRBV30; CDR3nt: TGTGCCTGGAGTAAGGGAGTGGATACGCAGTATTTT; CDR3aa: CAWSKGVDTQYF
j_gene: TRBJ1-1; d_gene: -; abundance: -; v_gene: TRBV29-1; CDR3nt: TGCAGCGTTGACCCGTCAGGGATGTTCTTATCTGAAGCTTTCTTT; CDR3aa: CSVDPSGMFLSEAFF
j_gene: TRBJ2-7; d_gene: TRBD1; abundance: -; v_gene: TRBV10-3; CDR3nt: TGTGCCATCAGTGTTGGGGGGACAGGGGGTGCTAAAACCTACGAGCAGTACTTC; CDR3aa: CAISVGGTGGAKTYEQYF
j_gene: TRBJ1-1; d_gene: -; abundance: -; v_gene: TRBV5-1; CDR3nt: TGCGCCAGCAGCTCCGGACACCTAAACACTGAAGCTTTCTTT; CDR3aa: CASSSGHLNTEAFF
j_gene: TRBJ2-7; d_gene: -; abundance: -; v_gene: TRBV28; CDR3nt: TGTGCCAGCAGACCTAGCTCCTACGAGCAGTACTTC; CDR3aa: CASRPSSYEQYF
j_gene: TRBJ2-2; d_gene: TRBD2; abundance: -; v_gene: TRBV4-1; CDR3nt: TGCGCCAGCAGCCTTCGGGGGGTGGACACCGGGGAGCTGTTTTTT; CDR3aa: CASSLRGVDTGELFF
j_gene: TRBJ2-7; d_gene: -; abundance: -; v_gene: TRBV4-3; CDR3nt: TGCGCCAGCAGCCAAGACCTAGATAGCTCCTACGAGCAGTACTTC; CDR3aa: CASSQDLDSSYEQYF
j_gene: TRBJ2-7; d_gene: TRBD1; abundance: -; v_gene: TRBV5-1; CDR3nt: TGCGCCAGCAGCATGACAGGGTCCTCCTACGAGCAGTACTTC; CDR3aa: CASSMTGSSYEQYF
j_gene: TRBJ2-1; d_gene: TRBD2; abundance: once; v_gene: TRBV9; CDR3nt: TGTGCCAGCAGCTGGACTAGCGGGAGTGGTAATGAGCAGTTCTTC; CDR3aa: CASSWTSGSGNEQFF